This TCR beta chain was identified in a study of T cell responses to AZD1222 COVID-19 vaccine (dated by TCRdb to the early 2020s). Broadly, across the study: Because spike-specific TCR depth and breadth did not differ between the two schedules, AZD1222 recipients who got a second dose at roughly 4 weeks were pooled with those who got a second dose at roughly 12 weeks. Trial participants were enrolled by age into subgroups of 18-55, 56-69 and 70-plus years, and about 150, 27 and 61 TCR-sequenced participants, respectively, were included in these subgroups. TCR sequencing covered roughly 230 trial participants: about 210 given two doses of AZD1222 and 26 given two doses of MenACWY control vaccine.

The sample's time point label is to be understood as: baseline before first vaccination. Vaccinee samples came from UK trials COV001 and COV002, including a single-blind randomized controlled phase 2/3 trial of AZD1222 (ChAdOx1 nCoV-19) in healthy adults. Trial participant PBMC samples were collected at day 0 and day 28 after the second dose for TCRbeta chain sequencing. The CDR3 regions of human TCRbeta chains were subjected to immunosequencing. Regarding the original processing steps: Repertoire TCRs were matched against a reference library of SARS-CoV-2-specific TCRs generated with the MIRA antigen-specificity platform. Breadth was defined as the fraction of unique TCRs that were SARS-CoV-2-associated, and depth was defined as the fraction of total T cells that were SARS-CoV-2-associated. Using the MIRA data, each spike-specific TCR was mapped to the spike region that the TCR reacts to and placed in a CD4 or CD8 class. Log10-transformed breadth and depth values were compared by one-way ANOVA with Sidak's multiple comparisons tests. Not all clones reach the TCRdb copy of this immuneACCESS table, which keeps in-frame sequences only. Checked studies attribute under half of the gap to unresolved V genes and leave the rest unexplained. That table supplies the V and J calls and clone size; D and trimming were determined from the DNA. The sample table lists around 88,000 clones, 88% of them with a count of one. The ten top clones hold under 7% of the sample.

Study-wide findings and limitations: Vaccine-associated CD4 TCRs spanned the whole spike protein, with dominant responses in regions 160-218 and 743-854. Nearly half of unique spike-specific TCRs reportedly recognized epitopes outside regions mutated in the B.1.351 and B.1.1.7 variants. Because no day 14 peak-response samples were available, the repertoires could be characterized only after the peak T cell response. A significant rise in spike-specific TCR breadth and depth was observed after two AZD1222 doses relative to day 0 and relative to MenACWY recipients. Conclusions about previously exposed vaccinees are limited because only 6 or 7 AZD1222 recipients were SARS-CoV-2 seropositive at baseline. Participants were mostly white British, with more females than males. The authors suggested clonal diversity may have been underestimated. In the small 56-69-year group, the increase in depth fell short of significance, most likely because of low power.

About this clone itself: The clone's antigen remains unknown. This may stem from a read error, because a much larger clone lies one nucleotide away.

At the junction V is shortened by 4 bases and J by 1 base, with 8 bases in between. Taken from the germline V gene, the CDR1 and CDR2 loops are SGDLS and YYNGEE. From its cysteine to its phenylalanine, the CDR3 spans 13 amino acids. CDR3 DNA only is kept here, 39 bases in frame from base 1. The material was peripheral blood, obtained on day 0 of AZD1222 vaccination. This receptor was obtained from an adult in good health. The chain employs TRBV9 and TRBJ1-1, with an unclear D gene assignment. Here the CDR3 is given as CASSRTGNTEAFF. The DNA reads TGTGCCAGCAGCCGGACGGGGAACACTGAAGCTTTCTTT.